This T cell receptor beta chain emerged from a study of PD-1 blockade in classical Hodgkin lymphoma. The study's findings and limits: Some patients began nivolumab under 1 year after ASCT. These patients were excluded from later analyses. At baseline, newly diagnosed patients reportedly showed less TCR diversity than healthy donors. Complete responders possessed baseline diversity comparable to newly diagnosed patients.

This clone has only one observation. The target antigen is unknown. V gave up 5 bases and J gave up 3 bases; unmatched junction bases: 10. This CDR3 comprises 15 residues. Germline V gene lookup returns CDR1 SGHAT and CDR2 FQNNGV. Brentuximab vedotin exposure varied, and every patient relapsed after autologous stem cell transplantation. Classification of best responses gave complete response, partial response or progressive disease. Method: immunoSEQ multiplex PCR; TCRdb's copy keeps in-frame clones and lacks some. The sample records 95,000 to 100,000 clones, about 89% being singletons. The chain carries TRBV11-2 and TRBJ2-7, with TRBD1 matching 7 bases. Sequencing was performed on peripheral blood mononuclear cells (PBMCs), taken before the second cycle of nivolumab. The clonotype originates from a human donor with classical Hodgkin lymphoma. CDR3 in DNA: TGTGCCAGCAGCCACCGGGACAGTGCTCTCTACGAGCAGTACTTC. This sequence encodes CASSHRDSALYEQYF.